These T cell receptor beta chains were read from a single sample in a study of control samples from healthy donors and cancer patients. Measured with immunoSEQ multiplex PCR; TCRdb has only the in-frame clones, and not every one. The table lists 90,000 to 100,000 clones, 75% to 95% of them singletons. Sequences were obtained from blood. The receptor source for this set is a woman aged 18-29 years in good health. The CDR3 runs from the conserved cysteine through the conserved F or W. The order of the fields is clone size, V gene, D gene, J gene, CDR3 DNA, CDR3 protein. The D gene is left open where the match is weak. Expanded clones are given a class, and other clones once, few, many or no size at all.

clone size: NA; V gene: TRBV6-6; D gene: TRBD1; J gene: TRBJ1-4; CDR3 DNA: TGTGCCAGCAGACCCCAGGGACAGCCGAATGAAAAACTGTTTTTT; CDR3 protein: CASRPQGQPNEKLFF
clone size: NA; V gene: TRBV7-2; D gene: NA; J gene: TRBJ2-7; CDR3 DNA: TGTGCCAGCTCCCAGCGGAGGAGCTCCTACGAGCAGTACTTC; CDR3 protein: CASSQRRSSYEQYF
clone size: NA; V gene: TRBV13; D gene: NA; J gene: TRBJ1-3; CDR3 DNA: TGTGCCAGCAGCTTAGATGGACGGATCTCTGGAAACACCATATATTTT; CDR3 protein: CASSLDGRISGNTIYF
clone size: NA; V gene: TRBV2; D gene: TRBD1; J gene: TRBJ1-1; CDR3 DNA: TGTGCCAGCAGTGAAAGGCGATCACAGGGGCTGAACACTGAAGCTTTCTTT; CDR3 protein: CASSERRSQGLNTEAFF
clone size: NA; V gene: TRBV5-5; D gene: TRBD1; J gene: TRBJ2-7; CDR3 DNA: TGTGCCAGCAGCGTGACAGACAGGGCCTACGAGCAGTACTTC; CDR3 protein: CASSVTDRAYEQYF
clone size: NA; V gene: TRBV6-2/TRBV6-3; D gene: NA; J gene: TRBJ2-6; CDR3 DNA: TGTGCCAGCAGTGACACATCTGGGGCCAACGTCCTGACTTTC; CDR3 protein: CASSDTSGANVLTF
clone size: NA; V gene: TRBV18; D gene: NA; J gene: TRBJ1-3; CDR3 DNA: TGTGCCAGCTCACCACCTCTTATAGGGACTGGAAACACCATATATTTT; CDR3 protein: CASSPPLIGTGNTIYF
clone size: NA; V gene: TRBV5-1; D gene: TRBD1; J gene: TRBJ1-2; CDR3 DNA: TGCGCCAGCAGCCCGAGGACAGGGGGCAACTATGGCTACACCTTC; CDR3 protein: CASSPRTGGNYGYTF
clone size: NA; V gene: TRBV2; D gene: NA; J gene: TRBJ1-4; CDR3 DNA: TGTGCCAGCAGTCGTCAGGGGAGCCTCTGGTTACAACTGTTTTTT; CDR3 protein: CASSRQGSLWLQLFF
clone size: NA; V gene: TRBV7-2; D gene: TRBD1; J gene: TRBJ1-5; CDR3 DNA: TGTGCCAGCAGCTTAGGACAGGGTCGTATAGATCAGCCCCAGCATTTT; CDR3 protein: CASSLGQGRIDQPQHF
clone size: NA; V gene: TRBV25-1; D gene: TRBD1; J gene: TRBJ1-1; CDR3 DNA: TGTGCCAGCAATTCGGGGTCGACAGGGGTGGCTGAAGCTTTCTTT; CDR3 protein: CASNSGSTGVAEAFF
clone size: NA; V gene: TRBV25-1; D gene: TRBD1; J gene: TRBJ2-3; CDR3 DNA: TGTGCCAGCAGCCTCTCGACAGGGCCCGTCCCCACAGATACGCAGTATTTT; CDR3 protein: CASSLSTGPVPTDTQYF
clone size: many; V gene: TRBV14; D gene: TRBD1; J gene: TRBJ2-7; CDR3 DNA: TGTGCCAGCAGCTCCCGACAGGGCTCTCAGTCCCCCTACGAGCAGTACTTC; CDR3 protein: CASSSRQGSQSPYEQYF
clone size: once; V gene: TRBV10-1; D gene: NA; J gene: TRBJ1-1; CDR3 DNA: TGCGCCAGCAGAGACAGGCTTAACACTGAAGCTTTCTTT; CDR3 protein: CASRDRLNTEAFF
clone size: NA; V gene: TRBV19; D gene: NA; J gene: TRBJ1-4; CDR3 DNA: TGTGCCAGTAGCCCGGGAATTGAAAAACTGTTTTTT; CDR3 protein: CASSPGIEKLFF
clone size: NA; V gene: TRBV6-1; D gene: NA; J gene: TRBJ2-3; CDR3 DNA: TGTGCCAGCAGTGAGGAGGGGACGGATTACACAGATACGCAGTATTTT; CDR3 protein: CASSEEGTDYTDTQYF
clone size: NA; V gene: TRBV4-1; D gene: TRBD1; J gene: TRBJ2-1; CDR3 DNA: TGCGCCAGCAGCCCGTGGACAGGGAGCCCGTTCTTC; CDR3 protein: CASSPWTGSPFF
clone size: NA; V gene: TRBV4-2; D gene: NA; J gene: TRBJ2-4; CDR3 DNA: TGTGCCAGCAGCCAAGTCGGGCCCCTAGGCAAAAACATTCAGTACTTC; CDR3 protein: CASSQVGPLGKNIQYF
clone size: NA; V gene: TRBV5-4; D gene: NA; J gene: TRBJ1-4; CDR3 DNA: TGTGCCAGCAGCTCGTGGGTACAGACAGCAACTAATGAAAAACTGTTTTTT; CDR3 protein: CASSSWVQTATNEKLFF
clone size: NA; V gene: TRBV27; D gene: TRBD2; J gene: TRBJ2-7; CDR3 DNA: TGTGCCAGCAGTTTCCAAAGCGGGGGGCCCTACGAGCAGTACTTC; CDR3 protein: CASSFQSGGPYEQYF
clone size: NA; V gene: TRBV5-1; D gene: NA; J gene: TRBJ2-2; CDR3 DNA: TGCGCCAGTCAAGGCGGGCCTCCCTCCACCGGGGAGCTGTTTTTT; CDR3 protein: CASQGGPPSTGELFF
clone size: NA; V gene: TRBV5-4; D gene: NA; J gene: TRBJ2-1; CDR3 DNA: TGTGCCAGCAGCCTCTGGGCCTCGAGCCTCTACAATGAGCAGTTCTTC; CDR3 protein: CASSLWASSLYNEQFF
clone size: once; V gene: TRBV7-9; D gene: TRBD2; J gene: TRBJ2-1; CDR3 DNA: TGTGCCAGCACCTCACTCAGGACTAGCGGGGGGAGGAATGAGCAGTTCTTC; CDR3 protein: CASTSLRTSGGRNEQFF
clone size: NA; V gene: TRBV27; D gene: NA; J gene: TRBJ1-1; CDR3 DNA: TGTGCCAGCAGTTTATCCGGGGGGAGTAGGGCTGAAGCTTTCTTT; CDR3 protein: CASSLSGGSRAEAFF
clone size: NA; V gene: TRBV21-1; D gene: NA; J gene: TRBJ1-5; CDR3 DNA: TGTGCCAGCAGCCCTCGGGCAGAGGGTAGCAATCAGCCCCAGCATTTT; CDR3 protein: CASSPRAEGSNQPQHF
clone size: NA; V gene: TRBV9; D gene: NA; J gene: TRBJ2-1; CDR3 DNA: TGTGCCAGCAGCGTAGACGGTGACTCCTACAATGAGCAGTTCTTC; CDR3 protein: CASSVDGDSYNEQFF
clone size: NA; V gene: TRBV29-1; D gene: NA; J gene: TRBJ1-2; CDR3 DNA: TGCAGCTCCGCCCTGGGGGCGTATGGCTACACCTTC; CDR3 protein: CSSALGAYGYTF
clone size: NA; V gene: TRBV19; D gene: TRBD1; J gene: TRBJ2-2; CDR3 DNA: TGTGCCAGTAAGGGACAGGGGGCGCGGGAGGTGAAGGCCGGGGAGCTGTTTTTT; CDR3 protein: CASKGQGAREVKAGELFF
clone size: NA; V gene: TRBV6-5; D gene: NA; J gene: TRBJ1-2; CDR3 DNA: TGTGCCAGCAGTTACGGGGGCTTTAGAGGGGGCTACACCTTC; CDR3 protein: CASSYGGFRGGYTF
clone size: NA; V gene: TRBV5-6; D gene: NA; J gene: TRBJ1-4; CDR3 DNA: TGTGCCAGCAGCTGGGGGGGTCCGAGTACTGAAAAACTGTTTTTT; CDR3 protein: CASSWGGPSTEKLFF
clone size: few; V gene: TRBV9; D gene: NA; J gene: TRBJ2-5; CDR3 DNA: TGTGCCAGCAGCGGTGGACTGGGCCAAGAGACCCAGTACTTC; CDR3 protein: CASSGGLGQETQYF
clone size: NA; V gene: TRBV6-5; D gene: NA; J gene: TRBJ1-2; CDR3 DNA: TGTGCCAGCAGGACACCTTATGGCTACACCTTC; CDR3 protein: CASRTPYGYTF
clone size: NA; V gene: TRBV5-1; D gene: NA; J gene: TRBJ2-7; CDR3 DNA: TGCGCCAGCAGCCCCGACCAGGGCATGCAGTACTTC; CDR3 protein: CASSPDQGMQYF
clone size: NA; V gene: TRBV9; D gene: NA; J gene: TRBJ1-1; CDR3 DNA: TGTGCCAGCAGCGTAGACAAGTGGGACACTGAAGCTTTCTTT; CDR3 protein: CASSVDKWDTEAFF
clone size: NA; V gene: TRBV6-6; D gene: NA; J gene: TRBJ1-1; CDR3 DNA: TGTGCCAGCAACATCGGGGGGTCGGGAGAGAAAGCTTTCTTT; CDR3 protein: CASNIGGSGEKAFF
clone size: few; V gene: TRBV12-5; D gene: TRBD1; J gene: TRBJ2-1; CDR3 DNA: TGTGCTAGTGGTTTGGTACTCGGACAGGGGGCGGGTAATGAGCAGTTCTTC; CDR3 protein: CASGLVLGQGAGNEQFF
clone size: NA; V gene: TRBV29-1; D gene: TRBD1; J gene: TRBJ2-7; CDR3 DNA: TGCAGCGTTGAAGACGATAGACAGGGAAACCCCCCGTACGAGCAGTACTTC; CDR3 protein: CSVEDDRQGNPPYEQYF